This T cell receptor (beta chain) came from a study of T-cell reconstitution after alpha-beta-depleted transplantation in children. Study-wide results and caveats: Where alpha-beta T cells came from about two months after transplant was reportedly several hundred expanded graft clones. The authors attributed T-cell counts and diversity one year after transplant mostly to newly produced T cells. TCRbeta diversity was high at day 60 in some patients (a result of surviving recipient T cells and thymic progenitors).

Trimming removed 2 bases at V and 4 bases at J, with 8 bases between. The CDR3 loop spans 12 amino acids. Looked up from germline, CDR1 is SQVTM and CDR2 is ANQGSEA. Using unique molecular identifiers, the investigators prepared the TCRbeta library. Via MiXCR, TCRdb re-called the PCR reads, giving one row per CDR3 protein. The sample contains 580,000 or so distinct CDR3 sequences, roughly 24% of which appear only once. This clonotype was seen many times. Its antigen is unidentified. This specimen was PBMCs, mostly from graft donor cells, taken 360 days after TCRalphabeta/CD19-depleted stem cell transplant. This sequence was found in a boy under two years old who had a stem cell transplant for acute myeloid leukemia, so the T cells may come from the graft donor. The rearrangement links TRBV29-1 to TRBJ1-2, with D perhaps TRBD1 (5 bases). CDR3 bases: TGCAGCGTTGAACAGGGCCCCTATGGCTACACCTTC. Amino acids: CSVEQGPYGYTF.